The 16 T cell receptor beta chains listed next were all sequenced from one sample in a study of blood T cell repertoires in COVID-19. TCRdb's copy holds only in-frame clones and misses some; the assay was immunoSEQ multiplex PCR. The table has about 240,000 clones, 80% to 90% seen once. Sequencing used peripheral blood. Every receptor here comes from a man aged 50 or older with acute or convalescent COVID-19.

This clone has just one count. The CDR3 reads CSASFGGQVYGYTF. The CDR3 nucleotides read TGCAGTGCTAGTTTCGGGGGGCAGGTATATGGCTACACCTTC. The J gene is TRBJ1-2, the V gene TRBV20-1, with a weak D call TRBD1 (6 bases). This CDR3 spans 14 amino acids. V was trimmed by 3 bases and J by 5 bases, leaving 16 bases between them. Germline lookup yields CDR1 DFQATT and CDR2 SNEGSKA (reference sequence).

The chain combines TRBV6-4 with TRBJ1-2; 9 bases agree with TRBD1. Germline assignment: CDR1 MRHNA and CDR2 SNTAGT. The CDR3 has 13 residues. V trimming: 7 bases; J trimming: 6 bases; junction bases outside the gene matches: 6. The CDR3 DNA follows: TGTGCCAGCAATGGACAGGGGTTGGATGGCTACACCTTC. As protein: CASNGQGLDGYTF.

This clone was found once. The chain uses TRBV5-5 and TRBJ2-7; 9 nucleotides align to TRBD2. The CDR3 length is 16 residues. With 0 bases clipped from V and 6 bases from J, the junction kept 10 bases outside the gene matches. The germline gives CDR1 SGHKS, CDR2 YYEKEE (reference sequence). The CDR3 DNA follows: TGTGCCAGCAGCTTGGATACAGCGGGAGGAAGATCCGAGCAGTACTTC. This gives the protein CASSLDTAGGRSEQYF.

This clone was picked up one time. The J gene is TRBJ1-2, the V gene TRBV18, with a weak D call TRBD1 (5 bases). The CDR3 contains 15 residues. Per germline, CDR1 KGHSH and CDR2 LQKENI. Trimming left V 3 bases short and J 5 bases short, with 16 bases between. CDR3 sequence (DNA): TGTGCCAGCTCACCGAGCTCGGGGGACGGGTATGGCTACACCTTC. This translates into CASSPSSGDGYGYTF.

The J gene is TRBJ2-1, the V gene TRBV4-2, with a weak D call TRBD1 (5 bases). Trimming pared 2 bases from V and 5 bases from J, leaving 16 bases between. Germline-derived CDR1 and CDR2 are LGHNA and YNFKEQ. The CDR3 covers 16 residues. The CDR3 here is CASSQRQRHLNNEQFF. DNA for the CDR3: TGTGCCAGCAGCCAAAGACAGAGACACCTTAACAATGAGCAGTTCTTC.

With respect to this clone: Within the sample, other DNA sequences also encode this same CDR3. The chain links TRBV7-3 to TRBJ2-5; 10 nucleotides align to TRBD1. Per germline, CDR1 SGHTA and CDR2 FQGTGA. CDR3 length equals 17 residues. The junction had 7 bases not matched to a gene; V was cut back by 1 base and J by 2 bases. The CDR3 DNA is TGTGCCAGCAGCTTAAACCCTGACAGGGGGCCACAAGAGACCCAGTACTTC. Translated, it gives CASSLNPDRGPQETQYF.

CDR3 coding DNA: TGTGCCAGCACCAGGGGCCTAGCGGGGGTGAATGAGCAGTTCTTC. Its translation is CASTRGLAGVNEQFF. The rearrangement joins TRBV5-6 to TRBJ2-1; 10 positions agree with TRBD2. The CDR3 is 15 residues long. Germline-derived CDR1 and CDR2 are SGHDT and YYEEEE. The J segment lost 7 bases and the V segment lost 6 bases, leaving 10 bases of the junction unmatched.

As regards this clone: The sample has other DNA sequences that encode this CDR3 too. The chain joins TRBV27 to TRBJ2-1; 11 bases match TRBD2. CDR1 MNHEY and CDR2 SMNVEV come from the germline V gene (reference sequence). The CDR3 is made up of 15 amino acids. The trim removed 5 bases at V and 4 bases at J, leaving 4 bases unmatched. The CDR3 here is CASSPGTSGYNEQFF. The CDR3 nucleotides read TGTGCCAGCAGTCCAGGGACTAGCGGATACAATGAGCAGTTCTTC.

The chain recombines TRBV6-1 with TRBJ1-5, with a weak D call TRBD1 (6 bases). The CDR3 is 17 amino acids. Germline V gives CDR1 MNHNS, CDR2 SASEGT. Deletions cut 4 bases from V and 3 bases from J, with 19 bases between. The CDR3: CASSAPLTGFPNQPQHF. The DNA for the CDR3 is TGTGCCAGCAGTGCCCCACTAACAGGGTTTCCCAATCAGCCCCAGCATTTT.

The chain couples TRBV7-2 to TRBJ2-2, with 7 nucleotides matching TRBD1. Germline V gene sequence: CDR1 SGHTA, CDR2 FQGNSA. J was trimmed by 6 bases and V by 6 bases; bases with no gene match: 1. The CDR3 runs to 12 residues. The CDR3: CASSRGPGELFF. The DNA of the CDR3 is TGTGCCAGCAGTAGGGGGCCCGGGGAGCTGTTTTTT. Complete variable domain (other parts from reference TRBV7-2 and TRBJ2-2): GAGVSQSPSNKVTEKGKDVELRCDPISGHTALYWYRQSLGQGLEFLIYFQGNSAPDKSGLPSDRFSAERTGGSVSTLTIQRTQQEDSAVYLCASSRGPGELFFGEGSRLTVL.

The gene calls are TRBV11-2 and TRBJ1-6; TRBD1 agrees at 7 bases. Germline-derived CDR1 and CDR2 are SGHAT and FQNNGV. This CDR3 region has 17 residues. Unmatched junction bases numbered 14, after V lost 4 bases and J lost 8 bases. The CDR3 region has the DNA TGTGCCAGCAGCTCCACAACCAGGGGGGCCGTCGATTCACCCCTCCACTTT. It specifies CASSSTTRGAVDSPLHF.

V usage is TRBV6-6 and J usage is TRBJ1-5, with 11 bases aligning to TRBD1. The CDR3 runs to 16 residues. The junction had 6 bases not matched to a gene; V was cut back by 4 bases and J by 4 bases. Per germline, CDR1 MNHNY and CDR2 SVGAGI (reference sequence). Written as DNA, the CDR3 is TGTGCCAGCAGTTCGGGACAGGGGGTTTGGAATCAGCCCCAGCATTTT. This codes for CASSSGQGVWNQPQHF.

This sequence joins TRBV7-8 and TRBJ1-4; 7 nucleotides align to TRBD1. The CDR3 is 18 amino acids. Losses at the gene ends were 1 base for V and 3 bases for J; bases not matched to a gene: 11. Germline loops: CDR1 SGHVS, CDR2 FQNEAQ. The CDR3 nucleotides read TGTGCCAGCAGCTTAGGTTTAGGTGTGGGGACAGCTAATGAAAAACTGTTTTTT. Amino acid sequence: CASSLGLGVGTANEKLFF.

This rearrangement joins TRBV5-1 to TRBJ2-3; 9 bases are a match to TRBD2. The V gene end was trimmed by 3 bases and the J gene end by 2 bases; junction bases not matched to a gene: 10. The CDR3 contains 17 residues. Germline V gene sequence: CDR1 SGHRS, CDR2 YFSETQ. The CDR3 coding sequence is TGCGCCAGCAGCTCACACCTGAGCGGGGGGACCACAGATACGCAGTATTTT. Translated: CASSSHLSGGTTDTQYF.

This chain connects TRBV2 to TRBJ1-2; 7 bases fit TRBD1. Germline CDR1 SNHLY, CDR2 FYNNEI. CDR3 size: 15 residues. With V trimmed by 1 base and J by 8 bases, 10 bases remained unmatched. DNA of the CDR3: TGTGCCAGCAGTGAAGGGACAGGAGATACTGGGGGCTACACCTTC. Its translation is CASSEGTGDTGGYTF. The full variable domain, its missing parts supplied by reference TRBV2 and TRBJ1-2, is EPEVTQTPSHQVTQMGQEVILRCVPISNHLYFYWYRQILGQKVEFLVSFYNNEISEKSEIFDDQFSVERPDGSNFTLKIRSTKLEDSAMYFCASSEGTGDTGGYTFGSGTRLTVV.

The chain recombines TRBV24-1 with TRBJ2-1; 14 bases align to TRBD2. The V gene end was trimmed by 5 bases and the J gene end by 8 bases; junction bases not matched to a gene: 7. Germline loops: CDR1 KGHDR, CDR2 SFDVKD. The CDR3 extends over 16 amino acids. This CDR3 reads CATSGTGLAGADEQFF. CDR3 sequence (DNA): TGTGCCACCAGTGGGACGGGACTAGCGGGAGCTGATGAGCAGTTCTTC.